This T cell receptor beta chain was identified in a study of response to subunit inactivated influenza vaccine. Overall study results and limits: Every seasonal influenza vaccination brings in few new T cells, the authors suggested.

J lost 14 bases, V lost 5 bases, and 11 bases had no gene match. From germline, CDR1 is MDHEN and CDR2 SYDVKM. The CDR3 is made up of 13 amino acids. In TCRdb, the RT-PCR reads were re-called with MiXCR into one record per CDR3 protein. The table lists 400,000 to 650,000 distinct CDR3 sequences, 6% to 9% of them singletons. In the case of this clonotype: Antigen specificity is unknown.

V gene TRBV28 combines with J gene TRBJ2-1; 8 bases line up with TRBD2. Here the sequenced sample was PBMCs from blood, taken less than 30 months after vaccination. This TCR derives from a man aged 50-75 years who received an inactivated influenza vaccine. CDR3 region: CASSENVAGIKFF. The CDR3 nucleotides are TGTGCCAGCAGTGAGAACGTAGCGGGGATTAAGTTCTTC.